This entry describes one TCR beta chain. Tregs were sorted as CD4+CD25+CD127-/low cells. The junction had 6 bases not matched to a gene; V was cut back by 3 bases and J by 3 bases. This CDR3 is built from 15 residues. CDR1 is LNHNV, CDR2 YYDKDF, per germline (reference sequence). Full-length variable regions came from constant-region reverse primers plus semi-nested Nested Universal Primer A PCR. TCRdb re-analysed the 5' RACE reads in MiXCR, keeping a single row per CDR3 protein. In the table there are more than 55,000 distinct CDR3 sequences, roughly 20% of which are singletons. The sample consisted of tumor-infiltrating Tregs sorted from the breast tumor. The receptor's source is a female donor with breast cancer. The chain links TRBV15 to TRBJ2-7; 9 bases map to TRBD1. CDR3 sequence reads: CATSSDRQGGYEQYF. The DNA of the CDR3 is TGTGCCACCAGCAGTGATAGACAGGGGGGCTACGAGCAGTACTTC.